The clone carrying this T cell receptor beta chain turned up a few times. The data stem from a study of T-cell reconstitution after alpha-beta-depleted transplantation in children. The authors prepared the TCRbeta library with unique molecular identifiers. TCRdb used MiXCR to reprocess the PCR reads, holding one entry per CDR3 protein. The data contain some 640,000 distinct CDR3 sequences, 15% to 20% of them singletons. CDR3 length: 13 amino acids. Germline-derived CDR1 and CDR2 are MNHNS and SASEGT. Trimming stripped 8 bases from V and 4 bases from J, with 12 bases between. The source is a human donor who donated a stem cell graft to a child with acute myeloid leukemia. Sample: PBMCs from the stem cell graft donor, taken from the stem cell graft. V gene TRBV6-1 combines with J gene TRBJ1-3; D might be TRBD1 (5 bases). The CDR3 sequence: CASLGAAGNTIYF. DNA of the CDR3: TGTGCCAGCCTAGGGGCAGCGGGAAACACCATATATTTT.